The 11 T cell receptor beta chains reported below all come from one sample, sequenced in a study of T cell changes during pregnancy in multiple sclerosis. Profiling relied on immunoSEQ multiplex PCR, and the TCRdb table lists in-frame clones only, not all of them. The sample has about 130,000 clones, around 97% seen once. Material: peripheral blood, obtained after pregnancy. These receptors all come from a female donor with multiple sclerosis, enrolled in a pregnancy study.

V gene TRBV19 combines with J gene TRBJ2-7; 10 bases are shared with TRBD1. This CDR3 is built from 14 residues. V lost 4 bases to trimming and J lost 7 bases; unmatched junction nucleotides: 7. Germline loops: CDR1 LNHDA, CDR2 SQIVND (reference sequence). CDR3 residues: CASSTRQGAGEQYF. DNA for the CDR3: TGTGCCAGTAGTACCCGACAGGGGGCGGGGGAGCAGTACTTC.

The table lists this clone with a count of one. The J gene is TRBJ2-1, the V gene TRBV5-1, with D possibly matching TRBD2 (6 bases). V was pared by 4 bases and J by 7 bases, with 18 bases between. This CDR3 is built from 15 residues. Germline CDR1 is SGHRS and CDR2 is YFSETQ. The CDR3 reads CASSPGVFSRNEQFF. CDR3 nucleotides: TGCGCCAGCAGCCCGGGGGTCTTCTCGAGGAATGAGCAGTTCTTC.

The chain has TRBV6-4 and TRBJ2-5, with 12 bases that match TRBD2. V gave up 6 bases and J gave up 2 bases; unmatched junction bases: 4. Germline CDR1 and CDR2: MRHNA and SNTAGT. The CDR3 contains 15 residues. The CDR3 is CASSPLAGGQETQYF. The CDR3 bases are TGTGCCAGCAGCCCCCTAGCGGGAGGGCAAGAGACCCAGTACTTC.

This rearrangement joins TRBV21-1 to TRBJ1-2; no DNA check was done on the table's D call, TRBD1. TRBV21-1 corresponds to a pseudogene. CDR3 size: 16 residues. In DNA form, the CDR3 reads TGTGCCAGCAGCACCCAGGACAGGGGACCTATCTATGGCTACACCTTC. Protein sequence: CASSTQDRGPIYGYTF.

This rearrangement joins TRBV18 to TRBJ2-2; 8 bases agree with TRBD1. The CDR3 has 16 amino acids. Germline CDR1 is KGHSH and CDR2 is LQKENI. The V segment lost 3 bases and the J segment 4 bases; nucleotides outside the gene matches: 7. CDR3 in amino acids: CASSPEGQGFTGELFF. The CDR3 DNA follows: TGTGCCAGCTCACCTGAAGGACAGGGATTCACCGGGGAGCTGTTTTTT. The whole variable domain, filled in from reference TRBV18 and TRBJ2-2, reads NAGVMQNPRHLVRRRGQEARLRCSPMKGHSHVYWYRQLPEEGLKFMVYLQKENIIDESGMPKERFSAEFPKEGPSILRIQQVVRGDSAAYFCASSPEGQGFTGELFFGEGSRLTVL.

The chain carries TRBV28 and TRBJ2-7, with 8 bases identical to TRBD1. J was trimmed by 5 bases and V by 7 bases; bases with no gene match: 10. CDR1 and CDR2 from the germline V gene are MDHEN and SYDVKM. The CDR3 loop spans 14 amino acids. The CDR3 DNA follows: TGTGCCAGCAAGGGAGGACAGGGACTTGACGAGCAGTACTTC. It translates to CASKGGQGLDEQYF.

CDR3 DNA sequence: TGTGCCTGGAGTGTAGGCGCCCCCCACGGGACAGGGGGCATCTATGGCTACACCTTC. Amino acid sequence: CAWSVGAPHGTGGIYGYTF. This chain joins TRBV30 and TRBJ1-2, with 12 bases lining up with TRBD1. The germline gives CDR1 GTSNPN, CDR2 SVGIG (reference sequence). The CDR3 has 19 residues. Trimming took 0 bases from V and 4 from J; bases not matched to a gene: 15.

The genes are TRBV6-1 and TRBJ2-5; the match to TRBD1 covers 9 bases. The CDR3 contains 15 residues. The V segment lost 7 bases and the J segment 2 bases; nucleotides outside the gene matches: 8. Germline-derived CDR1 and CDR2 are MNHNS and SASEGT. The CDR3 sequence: CASTPTGGVQETQYF. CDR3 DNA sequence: TGTGCCAGCACCCCGACAGGGGGTGTTCAAGAGACCCAGTACTTC.

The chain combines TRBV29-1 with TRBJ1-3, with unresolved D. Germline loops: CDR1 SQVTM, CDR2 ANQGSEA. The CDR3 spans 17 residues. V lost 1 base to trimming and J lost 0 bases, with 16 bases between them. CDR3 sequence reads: CSVEGRVTEPSGNTIYF. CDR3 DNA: TGCAGCGTTGAAGGACGGGTGACGGAGCCCTCTGGAAACACCATATATTTT.

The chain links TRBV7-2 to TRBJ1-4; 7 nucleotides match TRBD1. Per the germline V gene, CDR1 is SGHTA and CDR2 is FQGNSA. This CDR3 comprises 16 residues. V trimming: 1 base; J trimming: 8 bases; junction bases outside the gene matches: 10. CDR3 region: CASSLVFGQGQEKLFF. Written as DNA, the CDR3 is TGTGCCAGCAGCTTAGTATTTGGGCAGGGACAGGAAAAACTGTTTTTT.

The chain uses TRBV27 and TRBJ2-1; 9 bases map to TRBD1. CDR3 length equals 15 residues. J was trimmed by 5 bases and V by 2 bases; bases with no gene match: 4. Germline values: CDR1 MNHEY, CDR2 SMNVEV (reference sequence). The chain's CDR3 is CASSLVGQGNNEQFF. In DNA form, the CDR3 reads TGTGCCAGCAGTTTAGTGGGACAGGGTAACAATGAGCAGTTCTTC.